This TCR beta chain was profiled in a study of blood T cell repertoires in COVID-19. Study details: Collection of acute and convalescent COVID-19 samples took place in the United States, Italy and Spain.

The CDR3 is 18 residues long. Trimming cost V 1 base and J 1 base, with 19 bases left between them. Germline CDR1 is SEHNR and CDR2 is FQNEAQ (reference sequence). Study processing details: The authors estimated nucleated cell counts from reference gene primer amplification. The table came from immunoSEQ multiplex PCR; TCRdb's copy has only in-frame clones and leaves some out. V, J and clone size are those of that table, while D and trimming were read from the DNA. The sample shows about 100,000 clones, roughly nine tenths of them seen only once. The origin of this receptor is a man aged 35 to 55 with active or convalescent COVID-19. The sample taken for sequencing was peripheral blood. This chain connects TRBV7-9 to TRBJ1-1, with a weak D call TRBD1 (5 bases). The CDR3 DNA follows: TGTGCCAGCAGCTTAGGGCCCTTCGGGGCGGGGGGGAACACTGAAGCTTTCTTT. Its translation: CASSLGPFGAGGNTEAFF.